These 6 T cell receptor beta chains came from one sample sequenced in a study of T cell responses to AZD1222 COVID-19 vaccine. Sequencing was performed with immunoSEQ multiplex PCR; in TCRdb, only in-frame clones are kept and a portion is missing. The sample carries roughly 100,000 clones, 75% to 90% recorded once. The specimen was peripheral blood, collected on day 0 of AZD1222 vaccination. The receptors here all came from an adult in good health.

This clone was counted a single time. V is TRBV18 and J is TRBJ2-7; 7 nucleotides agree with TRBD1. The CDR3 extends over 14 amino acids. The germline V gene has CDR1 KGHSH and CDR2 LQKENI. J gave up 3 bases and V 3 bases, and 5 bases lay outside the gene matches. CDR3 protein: CASSPQGVLYEQYF. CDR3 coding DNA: TGTGCCAGCTCACCCCAGGGGGTGCTCTACGAGCAGTACTTC.

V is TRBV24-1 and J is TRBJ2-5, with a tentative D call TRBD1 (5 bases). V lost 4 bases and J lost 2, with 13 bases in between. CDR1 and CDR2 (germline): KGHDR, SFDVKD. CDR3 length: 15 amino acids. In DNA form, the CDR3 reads TGTGCCACCAGTGACGCGACAGTACCTCAAGAGACCCAGTACTTC. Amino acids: CATSDATVPQETQYF.

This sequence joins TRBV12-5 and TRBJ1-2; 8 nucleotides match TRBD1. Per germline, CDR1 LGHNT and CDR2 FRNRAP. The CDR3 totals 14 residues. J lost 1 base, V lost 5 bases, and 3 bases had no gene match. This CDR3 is CASGLTGVNYGYTF. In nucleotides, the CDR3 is TGTGCTAGTGGTCTGACAGGGGTTAACTATGGCTACACCTTC.

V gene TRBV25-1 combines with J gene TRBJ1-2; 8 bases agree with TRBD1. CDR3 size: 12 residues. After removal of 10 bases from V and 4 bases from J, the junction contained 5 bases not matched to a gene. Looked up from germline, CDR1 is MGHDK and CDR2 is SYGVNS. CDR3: CATEDRAYGYTF. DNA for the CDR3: TGTGCCACCGAGGACAGGGCCTATGGCTACACCTTC.

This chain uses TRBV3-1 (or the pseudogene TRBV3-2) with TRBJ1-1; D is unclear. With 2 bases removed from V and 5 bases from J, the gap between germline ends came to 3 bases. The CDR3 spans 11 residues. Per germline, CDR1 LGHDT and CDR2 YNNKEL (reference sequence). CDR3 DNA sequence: TGTGCCAGCAGCCAAATGACTGAAGCTTTCTTT. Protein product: CASSQMTEAFF.

The CDR3 sequence: CASSLDPYEQYF. The CDR3 DNA is TGTGCCAGCAGCTTAGACCCCTACGAGCAGTACTTC. The rearrangement uses TRBV7-9 and TRBJ2-7; no definite D call. The CDR3 spans 12 residues. V was clipped by 1 base and J by 2 bases, with 3 bases between them. Germline V CDR1 and CDR2: SEHNR, FQNEAQ (reference sequence).